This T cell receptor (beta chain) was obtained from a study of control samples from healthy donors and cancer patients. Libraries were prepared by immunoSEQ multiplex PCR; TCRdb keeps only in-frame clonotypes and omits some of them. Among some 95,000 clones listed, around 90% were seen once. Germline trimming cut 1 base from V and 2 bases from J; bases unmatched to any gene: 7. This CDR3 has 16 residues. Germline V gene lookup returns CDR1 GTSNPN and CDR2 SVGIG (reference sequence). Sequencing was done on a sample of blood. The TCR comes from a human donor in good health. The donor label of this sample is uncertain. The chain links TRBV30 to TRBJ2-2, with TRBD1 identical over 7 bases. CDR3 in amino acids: CAWSDPGQRNTGELFF. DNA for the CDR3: TGTGCCTGGAGTGATCCGGGACAGAGAAACACCGGGGAGCTGTTTTTT.